The T cell receptor (beta chain) described here comes from a study of regulatory T cells in long-lasting Graves disease (dated by TCRdb to the early 2020s). Background for the entire study: Patients with newly diagnosed Graves' disease had been on antithyroid drugs for under 3 months. Peripheral blood TCR sequencing and RNA sequencing compared persistent Graves' disease patients with newly diagnosed Graves' disease patients. A total of about 35 samples underwent TCR sequencing, from roughly 13 patients with persistent Graves' disease and approximately 20 patients with newly diagnosed Graves' disease. The study was conducted in China and was registered as a clinical trial.

This sample's time point label indicates: newly diagnosed GD, antithyroid drugs for less than 3 months. RNA was extracted from PBMCs in TRIzol for both TCR sequencing and RNA sequencing. The diagnosis of Graves' disease followed American Thyroid Association guidelines. Recruitment of patients was carried out at an endocrinology department in Xi'an, China. Each patient gave approximately 9.7 milliliters of peripheral blood, collected in an EDTA anticoagulant tube. PBMCs were isolated by Ficoll Paque Plus density gradient separation without further T cell sorting. RNA quality was checked with an Agilent 2100 Bioanalyzer and agarose gel, and concentration with a NanoDrop 2000. Overall study outcomes, separate from this receptor: Preferential use of TRBV28, TRBJ1-2 and TRBJ2-5 was observed in persistent disease, whereas TRBV20-1 and TRBJ2-1 were favored in newly diagnosed disease. Because the primary lesion, thyroid tissue, could not be accessed, the study looked at peripheral blood alone. The authors noted that the small sample size was a limitation that may lower accuracy. Sequencing and analysis were restricted to the TCR beta chain. A larger number of public clonotypes was shared among persistent patients (2,741) than among newly diagnosed patients (approximately 1,000). Compared with newly diagnosed patients, persistent Graves' disease patients had lower TCR Shannon entropy and fewer highly expanded clones, which suggests clonal expansion.

Library preparation used multiplex PCR. Sequencing instrument: Illumina HiSeq 4000. To build TCR beta libraries, CDR3 regions were amplified by Arm-PCR using iRepertoire HTBI primers. Gel purification was performed on PCR products prior to sequencing. The authors' analysis ran thus. Gene usage analysis of CDR3 amino acid clonotypes used the 55 to 65 TRBV and more than 13 TRBJ segments found across samples. COPE and FqMerger were used to merge filtered high-quality paired reads into contigs. Contigs were aligned with BLAST to IMGT TRBV, TRBD and TRBJ reference genes, and CDR3 was defined per IMGT. Any clonotype with a frequency above 0.1% was classified as a highly expanded clone. Shannon entropy was used to measure repertoire diversity, and the Gini coefficient was used to measure V-J evenness. Clonotypes shared by more than one individual were considered public. TCRdb redid the processing of the public reads, applying fastp at Q25 and MiXCR, and retained in-frame beta chains. Rows matching on CDR3 protein sequence are summarized as one entry with the most common DNA and genes. The V and J calls shown here were made by TCRdb, not taken from the authors' results. For this sample there are about 350,000 distinct CDR3 sequences; around 15% appear just once. The ten most abundant clones make up around 20% of the sample.

Only a few counts were recorded for this clonotype. Its antigen is unknown. Base quality data are lacking; no much larger clone is found one base away. The germline V gene sets CDR1 to ENHRY and CDR2 to SYGVKD. From V the trimming removes 6 bases and from J it removes 6 bases, while the gene matches leave 8 bases of the junction unaccounted for. The CDR3, from cysteine to phenylalanine, totals 15 residues. Just the 45-base CDR3 DNA is kept, in frame starting at base 1. In addition, the sample was reused for a study of T cells in Graves' hyperthyroidism and ophthalmopathy. Reported in the second study: Graves' hyperthyroidism was defined as stable when no progression to ophthalmopathy occurred over 18 months of follow-up. Hyperthyroidism patients were newly diagnosed, with disease duration under 2 months, and aged 18 to 65 years. Patients with uncontrolled infections, other autoimmune diseases, pregnancy or lactation were excluded. Diagnoses relied on clinical symptoms, serum thyroxine and TRAb, thyroid ultrasound and orbital computed tomography. The first round of RT-PCR for the TCR CDR3 was performed with the HTBI primer set and the Qiagen OneStep RT-PCR kit. Most expanded thyroid clonotypes (frequency above 0.001) were also found in blood, which suggests that blood repertoires may mirror thyroid immune responses. A 13 V-J signature model separated ophthalmopathy from stable hyperthyroidism, with over 85% sensitivity and about 81% specificity in cross-validation and 80%/75% in testing. In validation, progression to ophthalmopathy was predicted by the model with 70.59% sensitivity and roughly 76% specificity, a median of approximately 6.5 months before onset. To identify TCR V-J signatures that set the groups apart, the researchers used a discovery cohort of approximately 98 patients, made up of 43 with Graves' ophthalmopathy and 57 with stable Graves' hyperthyroidism. Prospective prediction of ophthalmopathy was tested in an independent validation cohort of some 19 hyperthyroidism patients and approximately 17 patients who later progressed to ophthalmopathy. For training and testing, the 100 or so patients in the discovery cohort were randomly divided in a 7:3 ratio. In over five Graves' hyperthyroidism patients, the study also compared T-cell repertoires from thyroid tissue with T-cell repertoires from blood. After sampling, hyperthyroidism patients received methimazole starting at 30 mg daily, and ophthalmopathy patients received high-dose intravenous methylprednisolone. The libraries were constructed in a second round of multiplex PCR and then size-selected and purified. Paired-end sequencing of the libraries was performed with 100 bp reads on an Illumina HiSeq2000. Raw data were processed with SOAPnuke, discarding reads with adapters, uncalled bases, mean Phred below 15, or no exact constant-primer or identifier match. High-quality paired reads were merged using COPE v1.2.5, and each unique nucleotide sequence was defined as a clonotype. Clonotypes were aligned to IMGT TRBV, TRBD and TRBJ reference segments using MiTCR v1.1. Analysis was restricted to V-J combinations with a frequency above 0.0001, which covered roughly 99% of repertoires. A TCS score was defined as the ratio between F50 (clonal expansion) and ExV (chaos), using BLOSUM62-based TCRdist between CDR3 peptides within each V-J. Welch's t-statistics and random forest reduced some 510 V-J features to about 13, which were used in a naive Bayes classifier (R e1071). No statistical method was used to set the sample size in advance, and investigators knew the group allocation. The paper describes TCR Vbeta CDR3 sequencing of around 130 peripheral blood samples, made up of 43 ophthalmopathy patients, over 70 hyperthyroidism patients and 17 progressor patients.

The chain is assembled from TRBV10-3 and TRBJ2-7, and 13 bases in between align with TRBD2. Here the sequenced sample was peripheral blood mononuclear cells (PBMCs), taken at new diagnosis, from a patient treated with antithyroid drugs. This sequence was found in a woman aged 18-29 years with Graves disease. Donor details come from another sample of the same person, matched by shared clones. At the DNA level, the sequence is TGTGCCATCAGCGCACTAGCGGGGGGGCCAGGCGAGCAGTACTTC. It codes for CAISALAGGPGEQYF.